This T cell receptor (beta chain) stems from a study of T cell repertoires in cytomegalovirus infection. Study as a whole: A matching HLA type, together with CMV infection, was signaled by public TCR beta signatures. Study conclusions and caveats: The cumulative frequency of public TCR beta families distinguished individuals who carried CMV together with the relevant HLA. HLA-C-restricted, CMV-specific TCR beta clonotypes were dominant ex vivo.

The germline V gene encodes CDR1 SGHNT and CDR2 YYREEE (reference sequence). V lost 4 bases to trimming and J lost 2 bases, with 14 bases between them. This CDR3 is 15 amino acids long. MiXCR, run by TCRdb on the reads, gives a single entry per CDR3 protein. The sample has nearly 450,000 distinct CDR3 sequences, approximately 33% seen once. This clonotype was seen repeatedly, ten times or more. What it binds is not known. The genes are TRBV5-4 and TRBJ2-3; D not certain. This TCR was recovered from a human donor in good health (CMV status not recorded). Some clones in this sample may be carry-over from other donors' samples. The sequenced material came from PBMCs. The DNA of the CDR3 is TGTGCCAGCAGCCGAGAGACTGCCTCCACAGATACGCAGTATTTT. Translating gives CASSRETASTDTQYF.